Shown below are 17 T cell receptor beta chains from a single sample sequenced in a study of blood T cell repertoires in COVID-19 (dated by TCRdb to 2020 to 2022). Library preparation employed the immunoSEQ multiplex PCR assay. TCRdb retrieved this table from immuneACCESS and kept in-frame rearrangements only. Not all clones are present; in checked studies, unresolved V genes account for under half, and no reason is known for the remainder. In all, the sample holds approximately 230,000 clones, and roughly 85% of those were seen once. The top ten hold roughly 2.3% of the sample. Sequences were obtained from peripheral blood. The receptor source for this set is a man in his thirties or forties who had recovered from COVID-19.

J is TRBJ2-7 and V is TRBV12-3 or TRBV12-4; D is perhaps TRBD2 (6 bases). The V and J ends lost 6 bases and 7 bases respectively, with 13 bases between them. The CDR3 has 12 residues. The CDR3 protein is CASSFPLAEQYF. In DNA form, the CDR3 reads TGTGCCAGCAGCTTCCCTCTAGCGGAGCAGTACTTC.

The chain has TRBV27 and TRBJ2-2; D is undetermined. Germline lookup yields CDR1 MNHEY and CDR2 SMNVEV (reference sequence). The CDR3 totals 14 residues. The V end lost 4 bases, the J end lost 1 base, and 7 bases lay between the germline ends. CDR3 sequence (DNA): TGTGCCAGCAGTTCTACTTGGAACACCGGGGAGCTGTTTTTT. Protein: CASSSTWNTGELFF.

This chain links TRBV27 with TRBJ2-5; D remains unclear. Trimming stripped 4 bases from V and 0 bases from J, with 6 bases between. CDR1 MNHEY and CDR2 SMNVEV come from the germline V gene (reference sequence). This CDR3 spans 13 amino acids. CDR3 sequence reads: CASSSQYQETQYF. The CDR3 DNA sequence: TGTGCCAGCAGTTCCCAGTACCAAGAGACCCAGTACTTC.

For this clone: The identical CDR3 is also encoded by other nucleotide sequences in the sample. The chain links TRBV5-1 to TRBJ2-5, with 7 positions matching TRBD2. There are 15 residues in the CDR3. V trimming: 0 bases; J trimming: 2 bases; junction bases outside the gene matches: 4. CDR1 is SGHRS, CDR2 YFSETQ, per germline. Written as DNA, the CDR3 is TGCGCCAGCAGCTTGGGGCTAGCGGCACAAGAGACCCAGTACTTC. This gives the protein CASSLGLAAQETQYF.

The chain carries TRBV11-3 and TRBJ1-1; 9 bases are a match to TRBD1. With V trimmed by 5 bases and J by 6 bases, 10 bases remained unmatched. Germline V CDR1 and CDR2: SGHNT, YENEEA. The length of the CDR3 is 15 residues. The CDR3: CASSPDRGEKAEAFF. For the CDR3, the DNA is TGTGCCAGCAGCCCCGACAGGGGGGAGAAGGCTGAAGCTTTCTTT. Variable domain in full (rest from reference TRBV11-3 and TRBJ1-1): EAGVVQSPRYKIIEKKQPVAFWCNPISGHNTLYWYLQNLGQGPELLIRYENEEAVDDSQLPKDRFSAERLKGVDSTLKIQPAELGDSAVYLCASSPDRGEKAEAFFGQGTRLTVV.

The genes are TRBV6-5 and TRBJ1-2; a possible D gene is TRBD1 (5 bases). Germline V gives CDR1 MNHEY, CDR2 SVGAGI. Trimming took off 5 bases at V and 5 bases at J, with 15 bases between the two ends. There are 14 residues in the CDR3. For the CDR3, the DNA is TGTGCCAGCAGTCCGGGGACTGAATTTTATGGCTACACCTTC. As protein: CASSPGTEFYGYTF.

The chain joins TRBV2 to TRBJ2-7, with D possibly matching TRBD1 (6 bases). The V gene's germline CDR1 is SNHLY and CDR2 FYNNEI. The CDR3 spans 15 residues. Deletions cut 0 bases from V and 2 bases from J, with 11 bases between. As DNA, the CDR3 is TGTGCCAGCAGTGAAGCGAGGGGGTCCCCCTACGAGCAGTACTTC. Translated, it gives CASSEARGSPYEQYF.

In its sample, this clone was seen once. The chain carries TRBV6-1 and TRBJ1-5; 8 nucleotides align to TRBD1. CDR3 length: 14 amino acids. Germline V gives CDR1 MNHNS, CDR2 SASEGT. Trimming took 6 bases from V and 6 from J; bases not matched to a gene: 7. The CDR3 nucleotides read TGTGCCAGCAGGCCGACAGGGGAGGGTCAGCCCCAGCATTTT. Translated, it gives CASRPTGEGQPQHF.

The rearrangement uses TRBV5-1 and TRBJ1-1; D might be TRBD1 (6 bases). CDR3 length: 15 residues. Germline-derived CDR1 and CDR2 are SGHRS and YFSETQ. The ends were cut back, 4 bases at V and 2 bases at J, with 15 bases in the middle. Written as DNA, the CDR3 is TGCGCCAGCAGCGTAACAGGGTACGGAAACACTGAAGCTTTCTTT. Protein: CASSVTGYGNTEAFF.

The gene calls are TRBV3-1 (or the pseudogene TRBV3-2) and TRBJ2-3; 7 nucleotides line up with TRBD2. The germline gives CDR1 LGHDT, CDR2 YNNKEL (reference sequence). There are 20 residues in the CDR3. V was clipped by 1 base and J by 0 bases; unmatched bases: 16. In DNA, the CDR3 is TGTGCCAGCAGCCAAGGCCCCCTCTGGCGGGGGTATACTAGCACAGATACGCAGTATTTT. It codes for CASSQGPLWRGYTSTDTQYF.

This rearrangement joins TRBV11-3 to TRBJ2-3; D is possibly TRBD1 (6 bases). Trimming took 5 bases from V and 1 from J, leaving 10 bases between them. Per germline, CDR1 SGHNT and CDR2 YENEEA. This CDR3 contains 14 residues. CDR3 amino acids: CASSPGQGTDTQYF. CDR3 sequence (DNA): TGTGCCAGCAGCCCGGGACAAGGCACAGATACGCAGTATTTT.

The V gene is TRBV3-1 (or the pseudogene TRBV3-2), the J gene TRBJ2-1, with 13 bases that match TRBD2. V was pared by 4 bases and J by 7 bases, with 7 bases of the junction left unmatched. Germline V gives CDR1 LGHDT, CDR2 YNNKEL (reference sequence). The CDR3 contains 16 residues. CDR3 protein: CASSLKTSGGANEQFF. The CDR3 nucleotides are TGTGCCAGCAGCCTGAAAACTAGCGGGGGGGCTAATGAGCAGTTCTTC.

J is TRBJ2-4 and V is TRBV2; D is ambiguous. The CDR3 totals 15 residues. Germline values: CDR1 SNHLY, CDR2 FYNNEI. Trimming removed 8 bases from V and 3 bases from J, with 17 bases in between. This chain's CDR3 is CASDSVVAHKNIQYF. CDR3 DNA sequence: TGTGCCAGCGATTCGGTAGTAGCACACAAAAACATTCAGTACTTC.

The rearrangement links TRBV5-4 to TRBJ2-6; D is uncertain. The CDR3 sequence is 19 residues long. The V and J ends lost 4 bases and 0 bases respectively, with 20 bases between them. Per the germline V gene, CDR1 is SGHNT and CDR2 is YYREEE (reference sequence). CDR3 DNA sequence: TGTGCCAGCAGCCCGAACGGTCCAGGAAAAAGCTCTGGGGCCAACGTCCTGACTTTC. Translating gives CASSPNGPGKSSGANVLTF.

The genes are TRBV11-2 and TRBJ2-7; TRBD1 aligns across 11 bases. V lost 4 bases and J lost 5; bases outside the gene matches: 7. The CDR3 runs to 15 residues. Germline V CDR1 and CDR2: SGHAT, FQNNGV. The CDR3 reads CASSSDGQGADEQYF. As DNA, the CDR3 is TGTGCCAGCAGCTCCGATGGACAGGGGGCGGACGAGCAGTACTTC. The full variable domain, with the rest looked up from reference TRBV11-2 and TRBJ2-7, is EAGVAQSPRYKIIEKRQSVAFWCNPISGHATLYWYQQILGQGPKLLIQFQNNGVVDDSQLPKDRFSAERLKGVDSTLKIQPAKLEDSAVYLCASSSDGQGADEQYFGPGTRLTVT.

This rearrangement joins TRBV24-1 to TRBJ1-1; 9 bases are shared with TRBD1. CDR1 and CDR2 (germline): KGHDR, SFDVKD. The CDR3 runs 13 residues. V was clipped by 7 bases and J by 4 bases; unmatched bases: 3. This chain's CDR3 is CATRGTGFTEAFF. The CDR3, as DNA: TGTGCCACCAGGGGGACAGGGTTCACTGAAGCTTTCTTT.

This sequence joins TRBV5-3 and TRBJ1-5, with 9 bases lining up with TRBD1. TRBV5-3 is sorted into the ORF group, with uncertain function. J was trimmed by 0 bases and V by 3 bases; bases with no gene match: 13. The CDR3 is made up of 19 amino acids. The CDR3 region is CARSSPGTGKPYSNQPQHF. The CDR3 DNA reads TGTGCCAGAAGCTCTCCCGGGACAGGGAAGCCCTATAGCAATCAGCCCCAGCATTTT.